A single sample gave rise to the 22 T cell receptor beta chains below, sequenced in a study of beta chain features in type 1 diabetes. Study-wide points: TCRB CDR3s from Type 1 diabetes patients were moderately but significantly shorter in all four CD4+ subsets.

These receptors lack a known antigen. Sequenced material consisted of expressed TCRB transcripts (all of the isolated RNA was reverse transcribed). TCRdb keeps only in-frame clones here, not all; method: immunoSEQ multiplex PCR. This table has 95,000 to 150,000 clones, 15% to 20% appearing once. The sequencing sample was made of central memory CD4+ T cells from blood. These TCRs come from a man under 40 with type 1 diabetes.

The V and J genes are TRBV7-2 and TRBJ1-4, with a tentative D call TRBD1 (5 bases). Per the germline V gene, CDR1 is SGHTA and CDR2 is FQGNSA. This CDR3 comprises 14 residues. V lost 5 bases and J lost 5, with 12 bases in between. CDR3 coding DNA: TGTGCCAGCAGCCGCCGTAACAGGAATGAAAAACTGTTTTTT. Amino acids: CASSRRNRNEKLFF. The full variable domain, with the rest looked up from reference TRBV7-2 and TRBJ1-4, is GAGVSQSPSNKVTEKGKDVELRCDPISGHTALYWYRQSLGQGLEFLIYFQGNSAPDKSGLPSDRFSAERTGGSVSTLTIQRTQQEDSAVYLCASSRRNRNEKLFFGSGTQLSVL.

The genes are TRBV7-2 and TRBJ2-5; D not certain. The CDR3 consists of 15 residues. Germline values: CDR1 SGHTA, CDR2 FQGNSA. Trimming removed 0 bases from V and 2 bases from J, with 10 bases in between. The CDR3 here is CASSLALGSQETQYF. CDR3 in DNA: TGTGCCAGCAGCTTAGCGTTGGGCAGTCAAGAGACCCAGTACTTC.

V usage is TRBV4-3 and J usage is TRBJ2-1; D unresolved. V lost 0 bases, J lost 7 bases, and 16 bases lay in between. The CDR3 contains 16 residues. Looked up from germline, CDR1 is LGHNA and CDR2 is YSLEER. The CDR3, as DNA: TGCGCCAGCAGCCAAGAATGGGCAGGTGGCGTGAATGAGCAGTTCTTC. The encoded protein is CASSQEWAGGVNEQFF.

The chain combines TRBV23-1 with TRBJ2-1; TRBD1 matches at 9 bases. TRBV23-1 is an ORF; its function is uncertain. V was pared by 0 bases and J by 6 bases, with 6 bases of the junction left unmatched. The CDR3 has 16 amino acids. CDR3 sequence reads: CASSQSWTGDPNEQFF. CDR3 nucleotide sequence: TGCGCCAGCAGTCAATCTTGGACAGGGGATCCCAATGAGCAGTTCTTC.

The J gene is TRBJ1-2, the V gene TRBV10-3; no firm D call. Trimming took 2 bases from V and 4 from J, leaving 8 bases between them. There are 13 residues in the CDR3. Germline-derived CDR1 and CDR2 are ENHRY and SYGVKD. Here the CDR3 DNA reads TGTGCCATCAGTGAGGAGGGTACCTATGGCTACACCTTC. Its protein product is CAISEEGTYGYTF.

In this sample, this clone turned up a few times. V and J are TRBV4-3 and TRBJ2-7, with 9 nucleotides matching TRBD2. This CDR3 contains 15 residues. Trimming at V came to 0 bases and at J to 4 bases, leaving 4 bases not matched to a gene. The V gene's germline CDR1 is LGHNA and CDR2 YSLEER. The DNA of the CDR3 is TGCGCCAGCAGCCAAGAGCTCAGCGGGGGGTACGAGCAGTACTTC. Translating it yields CASSQELSGGYEQYF.

This clone appeared a few times. The rearrangement joins TRBV7-2 to TRBJ2-7; tentatively, D is TRBD1 (6 bases). The germline gives CDR1 SGHTA, CDR2 FQGNSA. Trimming shortened V by 4 bases and J by 3 bases, and 13 bases separated the two germline ends. The CDR3 length is 14 residues. The CDR3 here is CASSSGVWGYEQYF. CDR3 nucleotides: TGTGCCAGCAGCTCAGGGGTTTGGGGCTACGAGCAGTACTTC. The variable domain in full, completed from reference TRBV7-2 and TRBJ2-7, reads GAGVSQSPSNKVTEKGKDVELRCDPISGHTALYWYRQSLGQGLEFLIYFQGNSAPDKSGLPSDRFSAERTGGSVSTLTIQRTQQEDSAVYLCASSSGVWGYEQYFGPGTRLTVT.

The chain couples TRBV27 to TRBJ1-6, with 8 nucleotides matching TRBD1. This CDR3 contains 15 residues. Germline V CDR1 and CDR2: MNHEY, SMNVEV (reference sequence). The V segment lost 4 bases and the J segment 7 bases; nucleotides outside the gene matches: 6. For the CDR3, the DNA is TGTGCCAGCAGTTGGACAGGGAGAAGCAATTCACCCCTCCACTTT. Amino acids: CASSWTGRSNSPLHF.

In its sample, this clone was seen a few times. The V call is TRBV6-1, the J call TRBJ2-5; TRBD1 is a possible D gene (5 bases). CDR1 is MNHNS, CDR2 SASEGT, per germline. V was clipped by 6 bases and J by 1 base, with 9 bases between them. The length of the CDR3 is 13 residues. CDR3 nucleotide sequence: TGTGCCAGCAGGATGACAGCCCAAGAGACCCAGTACTTC. Its protein is CASRMTAQETQYF.

This clone was detected a few times. The chain employs TRBV6-8 and TRBJ2-1; D gene uncertain. Between the trimmed V and J ends, which lost 10 bases and 16 bases, there was a span of 20 bases. Germline V gives CDR1 MNHGY, CDR2 SAAAGT. This CDR3 is built from 11 residues. CDR3 sequence: CATGGKRACFF. CDR3 nucleotides: TGTGCCACGGGTGGTAAGCGAGCCTGCTTCTTC.

This clone was seen a few times. The chain combines TRBV7-2 with TRBJ1-5; D might be TRBD1 (6 bases). Germline CDR1 reads SGHTA; CDR2 reads FQGNSA. V lost 5 bases, J lost 7 bases, and 12 bases lay in between. This CDR3 spans 13 amino acids. The CDR3 nucleotides are TGTGCCAGCAGCATCCAGGGGAGGCAGCCCCAGCATTTT. Translating it yields CASSIQGRQPQHF.

In its sample, this clone was seen once. The V and J genes are TRBV27 and TRBJ2-7, with 9 bases fitting TRBD1. CDR1 and CDR2 (germline): MNHEY, SMNVEV (reference sequence). The CDR3 loop spans 14 amino acids. The V gene end was trimmed by 6 bases and the J gene end by 3 bases; junction bases not matched to a gene: 6. The CDR3 spells CASSPWTGDYEQYF. The DNA for the CDR3 is TGTGCCAGCAGCCCCTGGACAGGGGACTACGAGCAGTACTTC.

This clone has more than one count but fewer than ten. The chain uses TRBV7-2 and TRBJ2-5; D unclear. V shed 5 bases and J shed 5 bases, with 12 bases lying between them. This CDR3 has 13 residues. Per the germline V gene, CDR1 is SGHTA and CDR2 is FQGNSA. The CDR3 spells CASSTSVWETQYF. The CDR3 DNA reads TGTGCCAGCAGCACCTCCGTCTGGGAGACCCAGTACTTC.

The chain links TRBV4-2 to TRBJ2-5; TRBD2 agrees at 10 bases. Trimming removed 4 bases from V and 0 bases from J; junction bases left unmatched: 8. The CDR3 runs to 17 residues. Germline V gives CDR1 LGHNA, CDR2 YNFKEQ. This chain's CDR3 is CASSRASGGDYQETQYF. DNA of the CDR3: TGTGCCAGCAGCCGAGCAAGCGGGGGGGACTACCAAGAGACCCAGTACTTC.

The chain is built from TRBV30 and TRBJ1-4, with TRBD1 matching over 12 bases. J lost 3 bases, V lost 3 bases, and 5 bases had no gene match. The CDR3 is made up of 16 amino acids. CDR1 GTSNPN and CDR2 SVGIG come from the germline V gene (reference sequence). As DNA, the CDR3 is TGTGCCTGGAGCCAGGGACAGGGGGCGGCTAATGAAAAACTGTTTTTT. It codes for CAWSQGQGAANEKLFF.

This chain connects TRBV9 to TRBJ2-5; 12 bases agree with TRBD2. V lost 2 bases and J lost 4; bases outside the gene matches: 6. Looked up from germline, CDR1 is SGDLS and CDR2 is YYNGEE. The CDR3 length is 16 residues. CDR3 nucleotide sequence: TGTGCCAGCAGCGTGACTAGCGGGGGTTCAGGAGAGACCCAGTACTTC. As protein: CASSVTSGGSGETQYF. Filled out from reference TRBV9 and TRBJ2-5, the complete variable domain reads DSGVTQTPKHLITATGQRVTLRCSPRSGDLSVYWYQQSLDQGLQFLIQYYNGEERAKGNILERFSAQQFPDLHSELNLSSLELGDSALYFCASSVTSGGSGETQYFGPGTRLLVL.

This clone ranks as medium-sized. V gene TRBV6-5 combines with J gene TRBJ2-4, with D perhaps TRBD1 (7 bases). This CDR3 is 15 amino acids long. Germline V gene lookup returns CDR1 MNHEY and CDR2 SVGAGI. Trimming shortened V by 5 bases and J by 6 bases, and 17 bases separated the two germline ends. The CDR3 here is CASSPQGVGGNIQYF. CDR3 bases: TGTGCCAGCAGTCCTCAGGGGGTGGGAGGAAACATTCAGTACTTC.

On this clone itself: The same CDR3 is also encoded by other DNA sequences in this sample. The CDR3 protein is CASSQDLAGVADTQYF. CDR3 sequence (DNA): TGCGCCAGCAGCCAAGATCTAGCAGGGGTGGCAGATACGCAGTATTTT. V gene TRBV4-3 combines with J gene TRBJ2-3, with D possibly being TRBD1 (6 bases). V was pared by 0 bases and J by 4 bases, with 14 bases between. The germline CDR1 and CDR2 sequences are LGHNA and YSLEER. The CDR3 totals 16 residues.

The V call is TRBV6-5, the J call TRBJ2-1; tentative D call: TRBD1 (5 bases). Per germline, CDR1 MNHEY and CDR2 SVGAGI. Deletions cut 6 bases from V and 4 bases from J, with 7 bases between. This CDR3 comprises 12 residues. The CDR3 loop is CASRDTYNEQFF. The CDR3 bases are TGTGCCAGCAGGGACACTTACAATGAGCAGTTCTTC.

The chain uses TRBV13 and TRBJ1-2; D gene ambiguous. The CDR3 is made up of 11 amino acids. Germline CDR1 reads PRHDT; CDR2 reads FYEKMQ (reference sequence). V shed 5 bases and J shed 8 bases, with 9 bases lying between them. The CDR3 loop reads CASSREGGYTF. CDR3 DNA: TGTGCCAGCAGCCGGGAGGGAGGCTACACCTTC.

This clone was counted at least ten times. The J gene is TRBJ2-1, the V gene TRBV6-1; maybe TRBD2 (6 bases). CDR3 length: 15 residues. Looked up from germline, CDR1 is MNHNS and CDR2 is SASEGT. V was trimmed by 1 base and J by 0 bases, leaving 7 bases between them. The CDR3 DNA reads TGTGCCAGCAGTGAAGTCGGGAGCTCCTACAATGAGCAGTTCTTC. Translating gives CASSEVGSSYNEQFF.

This clone occurred a few times. J is TRBJ2-1 and V is TRBV7-9, with D unresolved. The V gene lost 1 base and the J gene lost 2 bases, with 6 bases spanning the gap. The germline V gene encodes CDR1 SEHNR and CDR2 FQNEAQ (reference sequence). The CDR3 is 14 residues long. DNA of the CDR3: TGTGCCAGCAGCTTAGTCGGCCCCTACAATGAGCAGTTCTTC. Translation: CASSLVGPYNEQFF.